This TCR beta chain appears in the sequencing data of a study of HIV-infected patients and healthy controls. TCRdb re-derived calls from the 5' RACE reads in MiXCR, one entry per CDR3 protein. The table has about 64,000 distinct CDR3 sequences, about 19% seen once. From germline, CDR1 is SGHTA and CDR2 FQGNSA. V was pared by 3 bases and J by 5 bases, with 9 bases between. This CDR3 comprises 13 residues. This TCR came from a human donor in good health. The chain combines TRBV7-2 with TRBJ2-3; D may be TRBD2 (5 bases). The specimen was CD4+ T cells from blood. The CDR3 reads CASSFGLLDTQYF. The CDR3 DNA reads TGTGCCAGCAGCTTCGGACTTCTAGATACGCAGTATTTT.